This TCR beta chain was sequenced during a study of beta chain features in type 1 diabetes. Expressed TCRB transcripts got sequenced, as all isolated RNA was reverse transcribed. Generated by immunoSEQ multiplex PCR, the TCRdb table keeps only in-frame clones and is missing some. The sample records about 620,000 clones, around 16% being singletons. Based on CD45RO/CCR7/CD25/CD127/CD95/CD27, CD4+ regulatory, stem cell-like memory, naive and central memory cells were sorted. Sequencing was carried out using naive CD4+ T cells from blood. This clonotype originated in a man between 18 and 35 years old in good health.

The CDR3 DNA reads as TGTGCCAGCAGTTCCAGCTCGGGACGGCGCAATGAGCAGTTCTTC. Translation gives CASSSSSGRRNEQFF. V gene TRBV28 combines with J gene TRBJ2-1; D possibly matches TRBD1 or TRBD2 (5 bases each). CDR3 size: 15 residues. The V end was cut by 4 bases, the J end by 6 bases, with 16 bases between. Germline CDR1 is MDHEN and CDR2 is SYDVKM. Together with reference TRBV28 and TRBJ2-1, the CDR3 gives the full variable domain: DVKVTQSSRYLVKRTGEKVFLECVQDMDHENMFWYRQDPGLGLRLIYFSYDVKMKEKGDIPEGYSVSREKKERFSLILESASTNQTSMYLCASSSSSGRRNEQFFGPGTRLTVL.